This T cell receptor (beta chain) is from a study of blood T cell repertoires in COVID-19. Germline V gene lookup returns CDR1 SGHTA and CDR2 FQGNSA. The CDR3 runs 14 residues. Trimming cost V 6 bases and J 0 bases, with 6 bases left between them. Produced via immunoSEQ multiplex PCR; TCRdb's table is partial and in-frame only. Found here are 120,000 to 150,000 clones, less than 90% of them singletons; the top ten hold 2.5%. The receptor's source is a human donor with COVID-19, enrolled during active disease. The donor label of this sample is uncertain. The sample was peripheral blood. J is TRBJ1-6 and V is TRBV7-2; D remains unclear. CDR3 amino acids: CASRQSSYNSPLHF. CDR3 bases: TGTGCCAGCAGACAGAGCTCCTATAATTCACCCCTCCACTTT. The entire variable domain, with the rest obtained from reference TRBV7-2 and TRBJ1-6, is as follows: GAGVSQSPSNKVTEKGKDVELRCDPISGHTALYWYRQSLGQGLEFLIYFQGNSAPDKSGLPSDRFSAERTGGSVSTLTIQRTQQEDSAVYLCASRQSSYNSPLHFGNGTRLTVT.